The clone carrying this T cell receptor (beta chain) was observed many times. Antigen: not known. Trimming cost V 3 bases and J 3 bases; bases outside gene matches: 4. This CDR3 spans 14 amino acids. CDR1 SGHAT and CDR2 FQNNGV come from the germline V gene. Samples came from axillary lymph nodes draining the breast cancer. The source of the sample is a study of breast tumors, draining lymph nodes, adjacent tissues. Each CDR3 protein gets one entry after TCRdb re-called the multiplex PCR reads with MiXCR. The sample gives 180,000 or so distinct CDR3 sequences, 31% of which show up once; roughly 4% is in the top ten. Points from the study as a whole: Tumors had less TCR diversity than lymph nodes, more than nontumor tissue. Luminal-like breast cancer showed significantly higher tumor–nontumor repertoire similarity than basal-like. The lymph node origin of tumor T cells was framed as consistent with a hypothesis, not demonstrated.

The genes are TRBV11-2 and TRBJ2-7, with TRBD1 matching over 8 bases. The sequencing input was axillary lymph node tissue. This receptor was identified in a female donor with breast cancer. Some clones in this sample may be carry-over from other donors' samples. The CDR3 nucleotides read TGTGCCAGCAGCTTGGGACAGGCCCTCTACGAGCAGTACTTC. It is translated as CASSLGQALYEQYF.